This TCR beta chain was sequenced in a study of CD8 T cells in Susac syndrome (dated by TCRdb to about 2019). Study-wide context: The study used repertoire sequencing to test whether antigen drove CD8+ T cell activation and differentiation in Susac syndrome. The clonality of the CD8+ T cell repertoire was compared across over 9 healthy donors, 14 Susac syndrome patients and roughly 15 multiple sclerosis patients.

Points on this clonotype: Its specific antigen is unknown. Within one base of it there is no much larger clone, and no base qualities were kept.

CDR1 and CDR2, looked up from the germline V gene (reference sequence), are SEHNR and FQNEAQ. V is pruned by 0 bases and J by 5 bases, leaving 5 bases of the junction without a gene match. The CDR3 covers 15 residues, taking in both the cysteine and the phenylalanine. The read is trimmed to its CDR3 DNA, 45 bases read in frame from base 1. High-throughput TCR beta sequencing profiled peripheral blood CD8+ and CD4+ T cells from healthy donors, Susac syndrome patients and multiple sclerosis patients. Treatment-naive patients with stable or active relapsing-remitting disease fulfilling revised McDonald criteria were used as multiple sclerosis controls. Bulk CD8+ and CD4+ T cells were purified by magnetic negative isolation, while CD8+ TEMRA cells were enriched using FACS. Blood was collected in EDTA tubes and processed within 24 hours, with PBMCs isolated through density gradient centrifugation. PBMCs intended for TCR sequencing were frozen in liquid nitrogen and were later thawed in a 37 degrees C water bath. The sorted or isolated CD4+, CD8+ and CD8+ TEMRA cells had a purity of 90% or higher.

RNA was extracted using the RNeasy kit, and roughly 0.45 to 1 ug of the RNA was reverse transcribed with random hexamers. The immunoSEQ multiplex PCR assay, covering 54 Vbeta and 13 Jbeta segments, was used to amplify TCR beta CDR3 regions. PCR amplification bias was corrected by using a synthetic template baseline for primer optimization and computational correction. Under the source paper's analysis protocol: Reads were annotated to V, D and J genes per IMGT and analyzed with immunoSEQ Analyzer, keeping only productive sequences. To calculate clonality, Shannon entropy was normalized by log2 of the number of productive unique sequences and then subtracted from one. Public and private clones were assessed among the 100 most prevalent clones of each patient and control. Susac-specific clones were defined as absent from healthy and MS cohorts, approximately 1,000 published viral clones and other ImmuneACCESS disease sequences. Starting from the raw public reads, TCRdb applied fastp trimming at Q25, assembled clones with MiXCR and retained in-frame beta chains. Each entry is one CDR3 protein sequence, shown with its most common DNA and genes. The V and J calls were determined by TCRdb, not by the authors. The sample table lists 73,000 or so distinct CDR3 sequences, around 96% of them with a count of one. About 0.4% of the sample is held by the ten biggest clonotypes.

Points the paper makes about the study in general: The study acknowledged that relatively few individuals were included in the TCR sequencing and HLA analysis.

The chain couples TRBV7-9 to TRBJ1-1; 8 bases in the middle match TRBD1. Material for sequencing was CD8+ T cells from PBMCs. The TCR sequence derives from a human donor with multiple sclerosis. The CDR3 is CASSLARTGKTEAFF. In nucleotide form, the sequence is TGTGCCAGCAGCTTAGCTCGGACAGGGAAGACTGAAGCTTTCTTT.